One and the same sample provided the 26 T cell receptor beta chains below, sequenced in a study of cytomegalovirus exposure and HLA in healthy donors. The PCR contained 60 Vbeta and 13 Jbeta primers. Here immunoSEQ multiplex PCR was the method, and the copy in TCRdb shows in-frame clones only, minus some. The table includes about 98,000 clones, around 80% detected once. The specimen was PBMCs. Every receptor here comes from a man aged 40-49 years in good health and CMV-seronegative.

The rearrangement uses TRBV7-2 and TRBJ2-7, with 7 bases that match TRBD1. CDR1 SGHTA and CDR2 FQGNSA come from the germline V gene. With V trimmed by 5 bases and J by 3 bases, 10 bases remained unmatched. The CDR3 runs 15 residues. CDR3 protein: CASSASRDRFYEQYF. As DNA, the CDR3 is TGTGCCAGCAGCGCCAGCCGGGACAGATTCTACGAGCAGTACTTC.

This chain connects TRBV5-4 to TRBJ2-7; 7 nucleotides match TRBD2. Germline CDR1 and CDR2: SGHNT and YYREEE (reference sequence). Germline trimming cut 4 bases from V and 5 bases from J; bases unmatched to any gene: 9. The CDR3 runs 14 residues. The CDR3 DNA sequence: TGTGCCAGCAGCCTAACTAGCGTCGGAAACGAGCAGTACTTC. This gives the protein CASSLTSVGNEQYF.

As regards this clone: This specimen includes other DNA sequences encoding the same CDR3. V gene TRBV6-5 combines with J gene TRBJ2-7, with 8 bases fitting TRBD1. The CDR3 runs 14 residues. From germline, CDR1 is MNHEY and CDR2 SVGAGI. J was trimmed by 2 bases and V by 5 bases; bases with no gene match: 5. For the CDR3, the DNA is TGTGCCAGCAGTAGATCAGGGGGCCCCTACGAGCAGTACTTC. Translation gives CASSRSGGPYEQYF.

V gene TRBV9 combines with J gene TRBJ2-2, with TRBD1 matching over 8 bases. Losses at the gene ends were 3 bases for V and 0 bases for J; bases not matched to a gene: 7. The CDR3 runs to 17 residues. Per germline, CDR1 SGDLS and CDR2 YYNGEE. CDR3: CASSDSRGRSNTGELFF. The CDR3 nucleotides read TGTGCCAGCAGCGACTCCAGGGGGCGATCGAACACCGGGGAGCTGTTTTTT.

The genes are TRBV2 and TRBJ2-2; D ambiguous. V was cut by 2 bases and J by 9 bases, with 7 bases left in between. Germline V gives CDR1 SNHLY, CDR2 FYNNEI. The CDR3 covers 12 residues. CDR3 sequence: CASSELARELFF. CDR3 nucleotides: TGTGCCAGCAGTGAACTGGCCAGGGAGCTGTTTTTT.

The chain recombines TRBV5-4 with TRBJ1-5; D ambiguous. This CDR3 is built from 18 residues. The V end was cut by 1 base, the J end by 0 bases, with 17 bases between. CDR1 is SGHNT, CDR2 YYREEE, per germline (reference sequence). CDR3 sequence reads: CASSLFDIVIYSNQPQHF. The CDR3 DNA reads TGTGCCAGCAGCTTGTTTGATATAGTGATTTATAGCAATCAGCCCCAGCATTTT.

This clone was counted only a few times. The rearrangement joins TRBV5-4 to TRBJ2-7, with 11 bases identical to TRBD1. V lost 5 bases to trimming and J lost 3 bases; unmatched junction nucleotides: 4. CDR3 size: 14 residues. Per the germline V gene, CDR1 is SGHNT and CDR2 is YYREEE (reference sequence). CDR3 DNA: TGTGCCAGCAGACCGGGACAGGGGGTCTACGAGCAGTACTTC. Amino acids: CASRPGQGVYEQYF.

The rearrangement joins TRBV6-9 to TRBJ1-6, with 9 nucleotides matching TRBD1. The germline V gene has CDR1 MNHGY and CDR2 SVAAGI. The CDR3 sequence is 16 residues long. J gave up 9 bases and V 0 bases, and 6 bases lay outside the gene matches. The CDR3 DNA sequence: TGTGCCAGCAGTTATTCAGGGGACAGGGATAGTTCACCCCTCCACTTT. Amino acids: CASSYSGDRDSSPLHF.

This clone was seen a few times. CDR3 loop: CASSSDGSYTF. The CDR3, as DNA: TGTGCCAGCAGCTCAGACGGGAGCTACACCTTC. The chain recombines TRBV7-8 with TRBJ1-2; D call uncertain. Looked up from germline, CDR1 is SGHVS and CDR2 is FQNEAQ. V was pared by 4 bases and J by 9 bases, with 9 bases between. The CDR3 is made up of 11 amino acids.

The rearrangement links TRBV19 to TRBJ2-1; possible D gene TRBD1, 6 bases. This CDR3 region has 16 residues. CDR1 is LNHDA, CDR2 SQIVND, per germline (reference sequence). Trimming stripped 1 base from V and 4 bases from J, with 14 bases between. As DNA, the CDR3 is TGTGCCAGTAGTATAGGGAGGACAGACTATTACAATGAGCAGTTCTTC. It is translated as CASSIGRTDYYNEQFF.

This chain links TRBV5-6 with TRBJ2-2, with 7 positions matching TRBD1. Germline V gives CDR1 SGHDT, CDR2 YYEEEE. The CDR3 contains 15 residues. The trim removed 4 bases at V and 6 bases at J, leaving 9 bases unmatched. CDR3 loop: CASSPGQLRPGELFF. CDR3 in DNA: TGTGCCAGCAGCCCGGGACAGTTACGACCCGGGGAGCTGTTTTTT.

V gene TRBV6-6 combines with J gene TRBJ2-6; D remains ambiguous. V gave up 6 bases and J gave up 0 bases, with 9 bases separating them. This CDR3 region has 15 residues. Germline loops: CDR1 MNHNY, CDR2 SVGAGI (reference sequence). DNA of the CDR3: TGTGCCAGCAGCCCAACCAGCTCTGGGGCCAACGTCCTGACTTTC. This translates into CASSPTSSGANVLTF.

V is TRBV4-3 and J is TRBJ2-1, with D maybe TRBD1 (6 bases). The V and J ends lost 1 base and 12 bases respectively, with 19 bases between them. There are 15 residues in the CDR3. CDR1 LGHNA and CDR2 YSLEER come from the germline V gene. CDR3 bases: TGCGCCAGCAGCCAAGTACAGGGTAGGCTCGATGGGCAGTTCTTC. Translating gives CASSQVQGRLDGQFF.

The chain carries TRBV2 and TRBJ2-3; D possibly corresponds to TRBD1 (5 bases). The V end was cut by 7 bases, the J end by 4 bases, with 15 bases between. The germline V gene has CDR1 SNHLY and CDR2 FYNNEI. CDR3 length: 14 amino acids. For the CDR3, the DNA is TGTGCCAGCAACGGCAGGGTCTTAGCAGATACGCAGTATTTT. It yields the protein CASNGRVLADTQYF.

The chain is built from TRBV7-9 and TRBJ2-1; a weak D match, TRBD1 (6 bases). This CDR3 has 15 residues. Trimming shortened V by 5 bases and J by 3 bases, and 14 bases separated the two germline ends. In germline, CDR1 is SEHNR, CDR2 FQNEAQ (reference sequence). The CDR3 DNA sequence: TGTGCCAGCAGCGAAGGGGGTGGGCACTACAATGAGCAGTTCTTC. It encodes CASSEGGGHYNEQFF.

The chain uses TRBV10-3 and TRBJ1-5; a possible D gene is TRBD1 (5 bases). V lost 7 bases and J 2 bases, leaving 12 bases between the germline ends. Germline values: CDR1 ENHRY, CDR2 SYGVKD. The CDR3 is 14 residues long. CDR3 nucleotide sequence: TGTGCCATCAATCAGGGAGGGGGCAATCAGCCCCAGCATTTT. Its protein product is CAINQGGGNQPQHF.

The chain recombines TRBV6-5 with TRBJ1-2, with D perhaps matching TRBD1 (5 bases). Trimming stripped 6 bases from V and 0 bases from J, with 14 bases between. The length of the CDR3 is 15 residues. Germline CDR1 MNHEY, CDR2 SVGAGI. CDR3: CASSLRDPANYGYTF. CDR3 DNA sequence: TGTGCCAGCAGCCTCAGGGATCCAGCTAACTATGGCTACACCTTC.

The sample holds one count of this clone. The chain joins TRBV11-2 to TRBJ1-1; TRBD1 matches at 7 bases. Germline V gene data show CDR1 as SGHAT and CDR2 as FQNNGV. The V gene end was trimmed by 6 bases and the J gene end by 1 base; junction bases not matched to a gene: 5. The CDR3 is 14 residues long. This chain's CDR3 is CASRNRGPNTEAFF. The CDR3 DNA is TGTGCCAGCAGGAACAGGGGACCGAACACTGAAGCTTTCTTT. Combining the CDR3 with reference TRBV11-2 and TRBJ1-1 gives the whole variable domain EAGVAQSPRYKIIEKRQSVAFWCNPISGHATLYWYQQILGQGPKLLIQFQNNGVVDDSQLPKDRFSAERLKGVDSTLKIQPAKLEDSAVYLCASRNRGPNTEAFFGQGTRLTVV.

This sequence joins TRBV7-9 and TRBJ2-3; TRBD2 matches at 8 bases. The CDR3 covers 17 residues. Unmatched junction bases numbered 9, after V lost 4 bases and J lost 0 bases. CDR1 is SEHNR, CDR2 FQNEAQ, per germline (reference sequence). The CDR3 reads CASSYGGSGVSTDTQYF. The DNA for the CDR3 is TGTGCCAGCAGCTATGGGGGTAGCGGGGTAAGCACAGATACGCAGTATTTT.

The chain is built from TRBV10-3 and TRBJ1-5; 9 bases agree with TRBD1. V lost 1 base and J lost 4; bases outside the gene matches: 5. Per germline, CDR1 ENHRY and CDR2 SYGVKD. This CDR3 contains 16 residues. CDR3 residues: CAISEFGTGLNQPQHF. DNA for the CDR3: TGTGCCATCAGTGAGTTCGGGACAGGGCTTAATCAGCCCCAGCATTTT.

J is TRBJ1-3 and V is TRBV5-1; D unresolved. Trimming took off 0 bases at V and 0 bases at J, with 7 bases between the two ends. The CDR3 spans 15 residues. Germline V CDR1 and CDR2: SGHRS, YFSETQ. The chain's CDR3 is CASSLVGNSGNTIYF. The CDR3 nucleotides read TGCGCCAGCAGCTTGGTCGGGAACTCTGGAAACACCATATATTTT.

This chain uses TRBV15 with TRBJ2-7; D might be TRBD1 (6 bases). There are 15 residues in the CDR3. The ends were cut back, 0 bases at V and 3 bases at J, with 12 bases in the middle. Looked up from germline, CDR1 is LNHNV and CDR2 is YYDKDF (reference sequence). The DNA of the CDR3 is TGTGCCACCAGCAGAGATAGGGGGACCCACTACGAGCAGTACTTC. Protein: CATSRDRGTHYEQYF.

The chain has TRBV7-2 and TRBJ1-6, with 7 bases fitting TRBD1. V trimming: 1 base; J trimming: 8 bases; junction bases outside the gene matches: 5. The germline V gene encodes CDR1 SGHTA and CDR2 FQGNSA. This CDR3 has 15 amino acids. CDR3: CASSLVEGGYSPLHF. The CDR3 region has the DNA TGTGCCAGCAGCTTAGTAGAAGGGGGCTATTCACCCCTCCACTTT.

This clone was seen more than once but under ten times. The chain links TRBV5-1 to TRBJ2-7, with 8 bases aligning to TRBD1. This CDR3 has 14 residues. Per the germline V gene, CDR1 is SGHRS and CDR2 is YFSETQ. V trimming: 2 bases; J trimming: 3 bases; junction bases outside the gene matches: 4. The CDR3: CASSFRTGSYEQYF. For the CDR3, the DNA is TGCGCCAGCAGCTTTAGGACAGGGAGCTACGAGCAGTACTTC.

The chain couples TRBV18 to TRBJ1-4; no clear D gene. The CDR3 spans 14 residues. CDR1 KGHSH and CDR2 LQKENI come from the germline V gene. Between the trimmed V and J ends, which lost 3 bases and 2 bases, there was a span of 7 bases. CDR3: CASSPQQTNEKLFF. In nucleotides, the CDR3 is TGTGCCAGCTCACCTCAACAGACTAATGAAAAACTGTTTTTT. The full variable domain, its missing parts supplied by reference TRBV18 and TRBJ1-4, is NAGVMQNPRHLVRRRGQEARLRCSPMKGHSHVYWYRQLPEEGLKFMVYLQKENIIDESGMPKERFSAEFPKEGPSILRIQQVVRGDSAAYFCASSPQQTNEKLFFGSGTQLSVL.

CDR3: CSVDTLGGGTEAFF. The CDR3 coding sequence is TGCAGCGTTGACACCCTTGGGGGGGGCACTGAAGCTTTCTTT. The V gene is TRBV29-1, the J gene TRBJ1-1, with a possible D match to TRBD1 (5 bases). CDR1 SQVTM and CDR2 ANQGSEA come from the germline V gene. CDR3 size: 14 residues. V lost 3 bases and J lost 4, with 15 bases in between.